This TCR beta chain was retrieved from a study of CD8+ T cells in alopecia areata. Study-level points and caveats: Researchers report lesional scalp, most notably alopecia totalis/universalis, outstripped normal scalp in clonality.

For this clone: Antigen specificity is unknown.

Extracted from the samples, RNA was reverse transcribed into cDNA to serve as the sequencing template. The assay was immunoSEQ multiplex PCR, and TCRdb's table has in-frame clones only and misses some. The sample has some 200,000 clones, 50% to 75% seen once; the top ten hold under 15%. The sequence was collected from a human donor with alopecia areata. The starting material was CD4+ T cells sorted from blood, obtained at week 0.

DNA of the CDR3: TGTGCCTGGAGTGTCGGGGACAACCCGTCCTACGAGCAGTACTTC. Its translation: CAWSVGDNPSYEQYF. The V gene is TRBV30, the J gene TRBJ2-7; possibly TRBD1 for D (6 bases). The CDR3 is 15 amino acids. Trimming removed 0 bases at V and 1 base at J, with 13 bases between. Germline assignment: CDR1 GTSNPN and CDR2 SVGIG (reference sequence).